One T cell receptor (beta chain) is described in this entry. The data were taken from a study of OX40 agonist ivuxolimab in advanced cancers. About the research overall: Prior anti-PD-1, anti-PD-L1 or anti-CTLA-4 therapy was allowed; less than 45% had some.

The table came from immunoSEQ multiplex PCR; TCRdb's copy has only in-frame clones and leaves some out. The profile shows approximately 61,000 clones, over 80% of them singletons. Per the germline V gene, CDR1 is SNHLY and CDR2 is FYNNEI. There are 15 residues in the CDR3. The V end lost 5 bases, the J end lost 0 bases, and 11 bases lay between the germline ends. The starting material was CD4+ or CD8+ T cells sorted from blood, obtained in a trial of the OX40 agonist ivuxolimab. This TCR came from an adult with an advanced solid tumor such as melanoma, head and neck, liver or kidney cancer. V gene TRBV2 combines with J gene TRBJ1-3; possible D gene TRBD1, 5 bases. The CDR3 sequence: CASSQEGPSGNTIYF. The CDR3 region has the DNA TGTGCCAGCAGTCAGGAGGGACCCTCTGGAAACACCATATATTTT.